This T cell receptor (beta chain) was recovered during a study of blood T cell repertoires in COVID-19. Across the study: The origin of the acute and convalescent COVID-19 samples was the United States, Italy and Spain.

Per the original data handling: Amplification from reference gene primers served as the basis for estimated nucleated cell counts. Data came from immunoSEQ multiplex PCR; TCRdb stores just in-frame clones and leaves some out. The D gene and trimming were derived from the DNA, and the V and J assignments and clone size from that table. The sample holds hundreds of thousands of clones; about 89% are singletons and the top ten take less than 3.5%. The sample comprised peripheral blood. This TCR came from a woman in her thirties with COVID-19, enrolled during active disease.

The CDR3 loop is CASGTGVNSPLHF. The CDR3 nucleotides are TGTGCCAGCGGAACAGGGGTAAATTCACCCCTCCACTTT. The J gene is TRBJ1-6, the V gene TRBV12-3 or TRBV12-4; TRBD1 matches at 7 bases. Trimming took 8 bases from V and 7 from J; bases not matched to a gene: 5. This CDR3 is 13 amino acids long.